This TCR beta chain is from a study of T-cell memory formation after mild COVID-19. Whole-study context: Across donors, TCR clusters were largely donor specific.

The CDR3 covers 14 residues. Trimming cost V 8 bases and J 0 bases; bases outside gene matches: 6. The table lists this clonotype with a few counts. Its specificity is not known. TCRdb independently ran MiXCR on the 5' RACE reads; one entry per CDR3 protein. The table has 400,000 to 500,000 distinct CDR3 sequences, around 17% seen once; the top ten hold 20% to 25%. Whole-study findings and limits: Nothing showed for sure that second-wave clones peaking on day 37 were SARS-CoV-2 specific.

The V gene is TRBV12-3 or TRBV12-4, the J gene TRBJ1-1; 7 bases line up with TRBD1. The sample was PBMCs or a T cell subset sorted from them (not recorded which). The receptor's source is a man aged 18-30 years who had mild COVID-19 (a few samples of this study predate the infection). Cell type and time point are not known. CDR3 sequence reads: CASRDRRMNTEAFF. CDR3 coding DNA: TGTGCCAGCCGGGACAGAAGAATGAACACTGAAGCTTTCTTT.